The source of this TCR beta chain is a study of T cell repertoires in cytomegalovirus infection. Study as a whole: Researchers turned to recently identified HLA-C-restricted CMV epitopes as well as well-studied HLA-B-restricted ones.

Note on this clonotype: Its antigen is unidentified.

V lost 5 bases, J lost 3 bases, and 15 bases lay in between. Per the germline V gene, CDR1 is SGHTA and CDR2 is FQGNSA. CDR3 length: 15 amino acids. Each CDR3 protein gets one entry after TCRdb re-called the reads with MiXCR. The sample includes 370,000 or so distinct CDR3 sequences, roughly 34% of them seen just once. Points from the study as a whole: There were HLA-C-restricted CMV-specific TCR beta clonotypes dominating the ex vivo response. CMV carriers having the relevant HLA were flagged by cumulative public TCR beta family frequency.

The sample here was cultured PBMCs, taken from culture after CMV antigen stimulation. This clonotype originated in a human donor in good health (CMV status not recorded). Some clones in this sample may be carry-over from other donors' samples. The gene calls are TRBV7-2 and TRBJ2-3; a weak D match, TRBD1 (6 bases). The chain's CDR3 is CASSGVGGATDTQYF. The CDR3 bases are TGTGCCAGCAGCGGGGTTGGGGGCGCAACAGATACGCAGTATTTT.